The clone carrying this T cell receptor (beta chain) appeared once. What it binds is not known. This entry comes from a study of PD-1 blockade in classical Hodgkin lymphoma. About the research overall: Nivolumab dosed at 3 mg/kg went to patients intravenously every 2 weeks.

CDR3 length: 14 amino acids. Trimming left V 3 bases short and J 3 bases short, with 12 bases between. Per germline, CDR1 MNHEY and CDR2 SMNVEV (reference sequence). Brentuximab vedotin exposure varied among the patients, all of whom had relapsed after autologous stem cell transplantation. Regarding the study as a whole: The study reported lower baseline TCR diversity in newly diagnosed patients than in healthy donors.

The data were produced by immunoSEQ multiplex PCR, yet TCRdb's version contains in-frame clones alone and is incomplete. The sample contains approximately 99,000 clones, roughly 79% of which appear only once. This specimen was peripheral blood mononuclear cells (PBMCs), taken before the second cycle of nivolumab. This TCR was recovered from a human donor with classical Hodgkin lymphoma. V and J are TRBV27 and TRBJ2-7; D is uncertain. DNA for the CDR3: TGTGCCAGCAGTTTCCGCCTAGGTGGCTACGAGCAGTACTTC. This sequence encodes CASSFRLGGYEQYF.